Below, 21 T cell receptor beta chains from the same sample are listed, as sequenced in a study of T-cell reconstitution after alpha-beta-depleted transplantation in children. Molecular barcoding with unique molecular identifiers was used for the TCRbeta library. TCRdb analysed the PCR reads with MiXCR anew, one entry per CDR3 protein. This sample has about 360,000 distinct CDR3 sequences, with about 14% found just once. The sample was PBMCs, taken from the stem cell graft. These receptors were taken from a human donor who donated a stem cell graft to a child with Fanconi anemia.

This clonotype was counted many times. The chain employs TRBV9 and TRBJ2-2, with 7 nucleotides matching TRBD1. The J segment lost 7 bases and the V segment lost 4 bases, leaving 10 bases of the junction unmatched. The CDR3 is 15 amino acids. CDR1 and CDR2 (germline): SGDLS, YYNGEE. The CDR3 nucleotides read TGTGCCAGCAGCCCCGACCCGACAGGGATCGGGGAGCTGTTTTTT. It yields the protein CASSPDPTGIGELFF.

The genes are TRBV5-1 and TRBJ1-1; TRBD1 is a possible D gene (5 bases). The CDR3 covers 15 residues. V lost 6 bases and J 3 bases, leaving 18 bases between the germline ends. Germline V gene data show CDR1 as SGHRS and CDR2 as YFSETQ. The CDR3 loop reads CASTLAPGQHTEAFF. DNA of the CDR3: TGCGCCAGCACCCTGGCCCCGGGGCAGCACACTGAAGCTTTCTTT.

V usage is TRBV20-1 and J usage is TRBJ1-5; the D gene is possibly TRBD1 (6 bases). V lost 3 bases and J 2 bases, leaving 14 bases between the germline ends. Germline assignment: CDR1 DFQATT and CDR2 SNEGSKA (reference sequence). This CDR3 comprises 15 residues. The CDR3 DNA reads as TGCAGTGCTAGGAGGACAGCGGCAGGCAATCAGCCCCAGCATTTT. Residues: CSARRTAAGNQPQHF.

This clonotype was seen many times. The CDR3 DNA sequence: TGTGCCAGCAGCTTAATGGGGATGGGGCCAGATACGCAGTATTTT. Protein product: CASSLMGMGPDTQYF. The chain is built from TRBV6-5 and TRBJ2-3; maybe TRBD1 (5 bases). Trimming took off 6 bases at V and 4 bases at J, with 17 bases between the two ends. Germline V gene data show CDR1 as MNHEY and CDR2 as SVGAGI. CDR3 length: 15 residues.

This clonotype showed up just a few times. The chain couples TRBV12-3 or TRBV12-4 to TRBJ1-5; the D gene is possibly TRBD1 (5 bases). V lost 0 bases and J 6 bases, leaving 12 bases between the germline ends. CDR3 size: 15 residues. CDR3 sequence: CASSLAQGRGQPQHF. In nucleotides, the CDR3 is TGTGCCAGCAGTTTAGCGCAGGGACGGGGTCAGCCCCAGCATTTT.

The rearrangement uses TRBV28 and TRBJ2-1; the D gene is possibly TRBD2 (5 bases). The germline V gene has CDR1 MDHEN and CDR2 SYDVKM. This CDR3 contains 14 residues. Trimming pared 5 bases from V and 4 bases from J, leaving 12 bases between. The CDR3 DNA reads as TGTGCCAGCAGTCCGCGCGGGCCTTACAATGAGCAGTTCTTC. This encodes CASSPRGPYNEQFF.

This clonotype showed up just a few times. A junction boundary mismatches the germline segment, possibly from a read error. J is TRBJ2-1 and V is TRBV7-7; D unresolved. Germline V gene lookup returns CDR1 SSHAT and CDR2 FNYEAQ (reference sequence). The CDR3 has 15 amino acids. The CDR3 DNA reads as TGTGCTAGCAGCCCTCGGGTCACGTCCTACAATGAGCAGTTCTTC. Its translation: CASSPRVTSYNEQFF.

The chain couples TRBV7-9 to TRBJ2-7; D is uncertain. Trimming removed 5 bases at V and 2 bases at J, with 10 bases between. CDR3 length: 13 amino acids. Looked up from germline, CDR1 is SEHNR and CDR2 is FQNEAQ (reference sequence). The CDR3 sequence is CASSRSLTYEQYF. Here the CDR3 DNA reads TGTGCCAGCAGCCGGAGTTTGACCTACGAGCAGTACTTC.

This clonotype has just a few counts. The V gene is TRBV5-1, the J gene TRBJ1-2, with a possible D match to TRBD1 (5 bases). CDR1 and CDR2 (germline): SGHRS, YFSETQ. Trimming shortened V by 3 bases and J by 3 bases, and 15 bases separated the two germline ends. This CDR3 spans 15 amino acids. The chain's CDR3 is CASSWSGTGDYGYTF. The CDR3 region has the DNA TGCGCCAGCAGCTGGAGCGGGACTGGCGACTATGGCTACACCTTC.

This clonotype was detected a few times. The chain uses TRBV7-9 and TRBJ1-3; D call uncertain. The germline CDR1 and CDR2 sequences are SEHNR and FQNEAQ (reference sequence). V was pared by 2 bases and J by 4 bases, with 6 bases between. The CDR3 spans 13 residues. The CDR3 is CASSLYLGNTIYF. The CDR3, as DNA: TGTGCCAGCAGCTTATATTTGGGAAACACCATATATTTT. The variable domain in full, completed from reference TRBV7-9 and TRBJ1-3, reads DTGVSQNPRHKITKRGQNVTFRCDPISEHNRLYWYRQTLGQGPEFLTYFQNEAQLEKSRLLSDRFSAERPKGSFSTLEIQRTEQGDSAMYLCASSLYLGNTIYFGEGSWLTVV.

This clonotype was recorded a few times. The J gene is TRBJ1-5, the V gene TRBV6-2 or TRBV6-3; no reliable D call. Germline assignment: CDR1 MNHEY and CDR2 SVGEGT. The CDR3 covers 13 residues. V gave up 3 bases and J gave up 10 bases, with 13 bases separating them. This CDR3 reads CASSYLPEGPQHF. Here the CDR3 DNA reads TGTGCCAGCAGTTATCTCCCGGAGGGACCCCAGCATTTT.

This clonotype was seen more than once but under ten times. The chain is built from TRBV7-6 and TRBJ2-7; a weak D match, TRBD2 (5 bases). The germline V gene has CDR1 SGHVS and CDR2 FNYEAQ. The CDR3 length is 15 residues. V lost 1 base to trimming and J lost 4 bases, with 14 bases between them. The CDR3 coding sequence is TGTGCCAGCAGCTTAGACGGCAGCGGCGCGTACGAGCAGTACTTC. This translates into CASSLDGSGAYEQYF.

V and J are TRBV30 and TRBJ2-7, with TRBD1 matching over 7 bases. CDR3 length: 13 residues. The V gene end was trimmed by 4 bases and the J gene end by 4 bases; junction bases not matched to a gene: 7. Germline values: CDR1 GTSNPN, CDR2 SVGIG (reference sequence). The chain's CDR3 is CAWNRDSRYEQYF. Written as DNA, the CDR3 is TGTGCCTGGAACCGGGACAGCCGATACGAGCAGTACTTC.

On this clonotype itself: Germline and junction disagree at one end, which may indicate a read error. V gene TRBV7-9 combines with J gene TRBJ1-2, with 7 bases lining up with TRBD1. This CDR3 spans 14 amino acids. Per germline, CDR1 SEHNR and CDR2 FQNEAQ (reference sequence). The CDR3 loop is CTSSVGTANYGYTF. The CDR3 DNA is TGTACCAGCAGCGTCGGGACAGCTAACTATGGCTACACCTTC.

This clonotype has a handful of counts. V gene TRBV6-2 or TRBV6-3 combines with J gene TRBJ2-3; 8 nucleotides line up with TRBD2. CDR1 and CDR2 (germline): MNHEY, SVGEGT. The CDR3 length is 14 residues. V trimming: 9 bases; J trimming: 3 bases; junction bases outside the gene matches: 8. CDR3 bases: TGTGCCAGTACCCAACGGGAGGGGACAGATACGCAGTATTTT. This codes for CASTQREGTDTQYF.

This clonotype was found a few times. The chain recombines TRBV11-2 with TRBJ2-2, with D unresolved. V was cut by 5 bases and J by 4 bases, with 11 bases left in between. The germline gives CDR1 SGHAT, CDR2 FQNNGV. This CDR3 contains 14 residues. The CDR3 spells CASSPSRPTGELFF. The CDR3 bases are TGTGCCAGCAGCCCAAGTAGGCCCACCGGGGAGCTGTTTTTT.

This clonotype has more than one count but fewer than ten. The rearrangement uses TRBV12-3 or TRBV12-4 and TRBJ2-2, with D uncertain. CDR3 length: 16 amino acids. V was trimmed by 3 bases and J by 4 bases, leaving 15 bases between them. CDR3 sequence reads: CASSLAQLQSTGELFF. The CDR3 region has the DNA TGTGCCAGCAGTTTGGCCCAACTCCAATCCACCGGGGAGCTGTTTTTT.

The J gene is TRBJ2-6, the V gene TRBV6-5, with D perhaps TRBD2 (6 bases). This CDR3 contains 18 residues. Per germline, CDR1 MNHEY and CDR2 SVGAGI. Trimming shortened V by 4 bases and J by 0 bases, and 16 bases separated the two germline ends. CDR3 nucleotide sequence: TGTGCCAGCAGTTCGCCAGGGTGGCGGGGCTCTGGGGCCAACGTCCTGACTTTC. As protein: CASSSPGWRGSGANVLTF.

This clonotype showed up many times. V gene TRBV5-1 combines with J gene TRBJ2-5; 8 bases map to TRBD2. This CDR3 region has 16 residues. Germline loops: CDR1 SGHRS, CDR2 YFSETQ. J gave up 2 bases and V 5 bases, and 11 bases lay outside the gene matches. The DNA for the CDR3 is TGCGCCAGCAGACCTTTAGCGGGGAGTTCTCAAGAGACCCAGTACTTC. It codes for CASRPLAGSSQETQYF.

This clonotype was counted a few times. The genes are TRBV19 and TRBJ1-4; weak D call: TRBD1 (5 bases). V gave up 10 bases and J gave up 3 bases, with 12 bases separating them. Germline V gene lookup returns CDR1 LNHDA and CDR2 SQIVND (reference sequence). CDR3 length equals 13 residues. The CDR3, as DNA: TGTGCCACCAAGGACACGTCTAATGAAAAACTGTTTTTT. Amino acid sequence: CATKDTSNEKLFF. Full variable domain (outside the CDR3, taken from reference TRBV19 and TRBJ1-4): DGGITQSPKYLFRKEGQNVTLSCEQNLNHDAMYWYRQDPGQGLRLIYYSQIVNDFQKGDIAEGYSVSREKKESFPLTVTSAQKNPTAFYLCATKDTSNEKLFFGSGTQLSVL.

The table lists this clonotype with many counts. This chain connects TRBV7-2 to TRBJ2-1; 14 nucleotides agree with TRBD2. The germline V gene encodes CDR1 SGHTA and CDR2 FQGNSA. This CDR3 is built from 17 residues. J gave up 9 bases and V 2 bases, and 9 bases lay outside the gene matches. The DNA for the CDR3 is TGTGCCAGCAGCTTATTTCAAACCGGGACTAGCGGGGGTGAGCAGTTCTTC. Translated, it gives CASSLFQTGTSGGEQFF.